The entry below gives a single T cell receptor beta chain sequence along with its context. This record comes from a study of T cell responses to AZD1222 COVID-19 vaccine. This CDR3 spans 16 amino acids. Germline CDR1 SGHTA, CDR2 FQGNSA. Trimming at V came to 3 bases and at J to 7 bases, leaving 8 bases not matched to a gene. TCRdb's table, derived via immunoSEQ multiplex PCR, lists solely in-frame clones and lacks some. The data show 130,000 or so clones, with roughly 84% seen just once and approximately 12% held by the top ten. This clonotype was sampled from an adult in good health. Sequenced material: peripheral blood, taken on day 0 of AZD1222 vaccination. The V and J genes are TRBV7-2 and TRBJ2-1; TRBD2 matches at 11 bases. The CDR3 loop reads CASSLGRLAGQNEQFF. CDR3 sequence (DNA): TGTGCCAGCAGCTTGGGTAGACTAGCGGGACAGAATGAGCAGTTCTTC.